Listed below are T cell receptor beta chains from one sample, sequenced in a study of blood T cell repertoires in COVID-19. Assay: immunoSEQ multiplex PCR; the TCRdb copy retains only in-frame clones and omits some. The repertoire holds about 250,000 clones, with around 85% as singletons. The sample consisted of PBMCs or T cells enriched from blood (not recorded which). The source is a woman between 50 and 59 years old with acute COVID-19. CDR3s include the opening cysteine and the closing phenylalanine or tryptophan. A D gene is named only where the DNA matches it firmly.

-,TRBV18,TRBJ1-1,CASSPLPATGNTEAFF
-,TRBV10-2,TRBJ1-5,CASSDPAQGNQPQHF
-,TRBV6-2/TRBV6-3,TRBJ1-6,CASSYGQAFYNSPLHF
TRBD1,TRBV18,TRBJ1-1,CASSPTGASNTEAFF
-,TRBV12-5,TRBJ2-2,CASGFRAGVVTGELFF
TRBD1,TRBV7-2,TRBJ1-1,CASSLAPGLQGALSTEAFF
TRBD2,TRBV19,TRBJ2-2,CASSSSGGLNTGELFF
TRBD1,TRBV7-9,TRBJ1-1,CASSDKRTGGYMNTEAFF
-,TRBV11-2,TRBJ2-7,CASSGAYEQYF
TRBD1,TRBV7-9,TRBJ1-1,CASSLVDTGGGTEAFF
-,TRBV4-1,TRBJ1-2,CASSQIRDPYGYTF
TRBD1,TRBV5-1,TRBJ2-1,CASSLTTGLDEQFF
-,TRBV19,TRBJ1-2,CASRGLRAGTYANYGYTF
-,TRBV7-8,TRBJ1-1,CASSPSVNTEAFF
-,TRBV7-2,TRBJ2-3,CASSLANSVDTQYF
-,TRBV7-2,TRBJ2-5,CASCGGGAGETQYF
-,TRBV7-9,TRBJ2-7,CASSRAGYEQYF
TRBD1,TRBV30,TRBJ1-4,CAWKDRGHEKLFF
-,TRBV28,TRBJ1-5,CASSLGPVGQPQHF
-,TRBV5-1,TRBJ1-6,CASSLSGSGSPLHF
-,TRBV19,TRBJ1-6,CASRRTADNSPLHF
TRBD1,TRBV4-1,TRBJ2-7,CASSQPGQGSYEQYF
-,TRBV4-1,TRBJ1-1,CASSQGEAAQTEAFF
TRBD1,TRBV18,TRBJ1-5,CASSSSPDRVWQPQHF
-,TRBV5-6,TRBJ2-7,CASSLSGPYEQYF
-,TRBV27,TRBJ1-2,CASSLSWGVDGYTF
-,TRBV7-3,TRBJ1-1,CASSLRMVNTEAFF
TRBD2,TRBV7-2,TRBJ2-1,CASSARLAGGNEQFF
-,TRBV5-6,TRBJ1-3,CASRFQGSGNTIYF
TRBD1,TRBV5-1,TRBJ2-5,CASSLGTGESETQYF
-,TRBV7-2,TRBJ1-2,CASSLGMPTGNYGYTF
TRBD1,TRBV14,TRBJ2-1,CASSQVWGQGAYNEQFF
TRBD1,TRBV4-3,TRBJ1-6,CASSQGAGGNSPLHF
-,TRBV30,TRBJ1-6,CAWSTGSRNSPLHF